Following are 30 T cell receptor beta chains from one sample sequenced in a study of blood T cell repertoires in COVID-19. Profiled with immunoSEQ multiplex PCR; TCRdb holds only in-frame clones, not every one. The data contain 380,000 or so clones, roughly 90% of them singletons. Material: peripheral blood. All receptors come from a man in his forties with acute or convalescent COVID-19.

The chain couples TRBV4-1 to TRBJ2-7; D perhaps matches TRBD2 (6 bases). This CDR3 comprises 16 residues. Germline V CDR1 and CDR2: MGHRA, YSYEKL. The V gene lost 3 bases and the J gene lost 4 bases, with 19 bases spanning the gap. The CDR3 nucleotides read TGCGCCAGCAGCCATCCCGGACTGTCGGAGGGGTACGAGCAGTACTTC. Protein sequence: CASSHPGLSEGYEQYF.

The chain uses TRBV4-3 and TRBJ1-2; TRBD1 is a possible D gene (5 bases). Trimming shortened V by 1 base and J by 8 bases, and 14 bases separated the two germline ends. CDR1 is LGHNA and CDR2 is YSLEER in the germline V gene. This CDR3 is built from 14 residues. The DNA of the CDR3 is TGCGCCAGCAGCCAAGTAGGGGCTGTTCGGGGCTACACCTTC. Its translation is CASSQVGAVRGYTF.

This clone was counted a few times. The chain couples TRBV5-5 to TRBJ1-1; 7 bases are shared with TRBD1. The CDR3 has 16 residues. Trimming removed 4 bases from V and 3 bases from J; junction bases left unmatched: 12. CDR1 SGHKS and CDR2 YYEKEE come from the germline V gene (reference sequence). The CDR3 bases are TGTGCCAGCAGCCCGCTCGGGTACAGGGGAGACACTGAAGCTTTCTTT. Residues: CASSPLGYRGDTEAFF.

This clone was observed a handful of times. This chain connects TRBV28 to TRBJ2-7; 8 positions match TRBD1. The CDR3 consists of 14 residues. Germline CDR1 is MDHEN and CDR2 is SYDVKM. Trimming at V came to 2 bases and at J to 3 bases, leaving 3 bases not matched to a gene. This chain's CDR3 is CASSLGRGLYEQYF. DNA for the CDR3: TGTGCCAGCAGTTTAGGCAGGGGGCTCTACGAGCAGTACTTC.

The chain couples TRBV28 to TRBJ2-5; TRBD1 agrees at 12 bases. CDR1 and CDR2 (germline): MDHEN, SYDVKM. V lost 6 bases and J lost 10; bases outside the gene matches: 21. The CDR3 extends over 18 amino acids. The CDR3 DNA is TGTGCCAGCAGGCCCGGCCGGGACAGGGGGCGTAGTAGATGGGACCAGTACTTC. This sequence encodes CASRPGRDRGRSRWDQYF.

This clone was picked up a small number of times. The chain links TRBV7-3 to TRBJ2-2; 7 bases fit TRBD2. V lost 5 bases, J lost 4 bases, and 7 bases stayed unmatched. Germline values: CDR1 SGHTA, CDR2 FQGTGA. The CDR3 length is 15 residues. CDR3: CASSPNGGVTGELFF. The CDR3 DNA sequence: TGTGCCAGCAGCCCCAATGGGGGGGTCACCGGGGAGCTGTTTTTT.

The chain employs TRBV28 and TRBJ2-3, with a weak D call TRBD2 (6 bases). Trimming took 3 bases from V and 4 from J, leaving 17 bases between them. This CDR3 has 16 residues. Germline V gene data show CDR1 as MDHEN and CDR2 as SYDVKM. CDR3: CASSFPPGAASDTQYF. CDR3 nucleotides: TGTGCCAGCAGTTTTCCTCCGGGAGCGGCGTCAGATACGCAGTATTTT.

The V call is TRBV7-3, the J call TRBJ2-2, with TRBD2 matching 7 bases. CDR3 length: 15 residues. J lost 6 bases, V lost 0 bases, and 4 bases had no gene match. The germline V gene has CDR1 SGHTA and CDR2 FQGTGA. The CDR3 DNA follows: TGTGCCAGCAGCTTAACAGGCGGGAGCTCCGGGGAGCTGTTTTTT. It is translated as CASSLTGGSSGELFF.

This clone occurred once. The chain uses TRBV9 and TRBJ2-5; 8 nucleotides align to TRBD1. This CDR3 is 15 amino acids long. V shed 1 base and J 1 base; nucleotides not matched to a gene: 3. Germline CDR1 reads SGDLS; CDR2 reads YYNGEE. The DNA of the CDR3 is TGTGCCAGCAGCGTACGCACAGGGGGCCAAGAGACCCAGTACTTC. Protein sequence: CASSVRTGGQETQYF.

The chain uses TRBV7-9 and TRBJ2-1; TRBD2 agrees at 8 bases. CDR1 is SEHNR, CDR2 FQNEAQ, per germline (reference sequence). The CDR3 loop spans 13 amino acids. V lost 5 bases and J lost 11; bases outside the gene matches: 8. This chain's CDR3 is CASSPSAGGQQFF. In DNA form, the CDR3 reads TGTGCCAGCAGCCCATCCGCGGGAGGTCAGCAGTTCTTC.

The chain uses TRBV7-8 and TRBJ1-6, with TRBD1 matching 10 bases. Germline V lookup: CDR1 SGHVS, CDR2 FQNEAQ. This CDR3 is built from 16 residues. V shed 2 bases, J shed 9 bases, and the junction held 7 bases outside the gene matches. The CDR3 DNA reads TGTGCCAGCAGCTTACCTACCTGGGACAGGGGTTCACCCCTCCACTTT. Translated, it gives CASSLPTWDRGSPLHF.

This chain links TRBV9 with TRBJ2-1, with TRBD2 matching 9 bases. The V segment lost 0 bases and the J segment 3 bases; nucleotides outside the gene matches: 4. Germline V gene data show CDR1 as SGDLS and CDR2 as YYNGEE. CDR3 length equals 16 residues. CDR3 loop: CASSVGGRGGYNEQFF. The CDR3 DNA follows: TGTGCCAGCAGCGTAGGGGGGCGGGGGGGCTACAATGAGCAGTTCTTC.

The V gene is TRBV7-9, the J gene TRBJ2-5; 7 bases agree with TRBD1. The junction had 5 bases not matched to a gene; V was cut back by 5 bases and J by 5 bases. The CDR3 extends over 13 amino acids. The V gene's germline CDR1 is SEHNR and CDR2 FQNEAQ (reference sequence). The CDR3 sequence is CASSPDRAETQYF. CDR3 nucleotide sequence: TGTGCCAGCAGCCCCGACAGGGCGGAGACCCAGTACTTC.

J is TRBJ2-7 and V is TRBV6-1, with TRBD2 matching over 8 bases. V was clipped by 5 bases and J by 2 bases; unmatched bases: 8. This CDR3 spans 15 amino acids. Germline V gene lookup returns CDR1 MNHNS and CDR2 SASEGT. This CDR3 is CASSPGGPLTYEQYF. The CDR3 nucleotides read TGTGCCAGCAGTCCGGGGGGGCCTCTCACCTACGAGCAGTACTTC.

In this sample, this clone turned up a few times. The CDR3 spells CSVEGLPIDREAQYF. DNA for the CDR3: TGCAGCGTTGAAGGTCTCCCAATTGACAGGGAAGCGCAGTATTTT. V gene TRBV29-1 combines with J gene TRBJ2-3; 7 bases agree with TRBD1. CDR3 size: 15 residues. V lost 1 base, J lost 10 bases, and 14 bases stayed unmatched. Germline CDR1 reads SQVTM; CDR2 reads ANQGSEA.

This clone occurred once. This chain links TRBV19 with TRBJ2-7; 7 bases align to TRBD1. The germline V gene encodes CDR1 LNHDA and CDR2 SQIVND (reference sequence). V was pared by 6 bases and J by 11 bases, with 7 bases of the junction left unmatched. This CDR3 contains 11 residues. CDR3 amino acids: CASSTGQVKYF. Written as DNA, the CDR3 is TGTGCCAGTAGCACCGGACAGGTCAAGTACTTC. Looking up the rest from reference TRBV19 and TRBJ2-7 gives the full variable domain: DGGITQSPKYLFRKEGQNVTLSCEQNLNHDAMYWYRQDPGQGLRLIYYSQIVNDFQKGDIAEGYSVSREKKESFPLTVTSAQKNPTAFYLCASSTGQVKYFGPGTRLTVT.

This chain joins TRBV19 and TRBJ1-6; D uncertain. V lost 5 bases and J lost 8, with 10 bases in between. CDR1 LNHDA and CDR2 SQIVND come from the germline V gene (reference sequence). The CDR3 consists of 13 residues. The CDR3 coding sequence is TGTGCCAGTAGTCAAGATGAGGATTCACCCCTCCACTTT. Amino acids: CASSQDEDSPLHF.

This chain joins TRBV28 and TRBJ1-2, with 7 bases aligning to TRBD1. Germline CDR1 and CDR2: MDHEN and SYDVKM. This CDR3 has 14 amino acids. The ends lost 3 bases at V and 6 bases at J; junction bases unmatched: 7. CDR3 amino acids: CASSLSRGRNGYTF. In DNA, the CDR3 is TGTGCCAGCAGTTTGAGTAGGGGGCGAAATGGCTACACCTTC.

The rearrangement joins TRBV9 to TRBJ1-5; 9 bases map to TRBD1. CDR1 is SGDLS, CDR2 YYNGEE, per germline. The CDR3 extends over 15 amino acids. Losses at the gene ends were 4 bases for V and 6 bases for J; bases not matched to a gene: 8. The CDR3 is CASSRGQGVGQPQHF. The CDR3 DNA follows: TGTGCCAGCAGCAGGGGACAGGGTGTTGGTCAGCCCCAGCATTTT.

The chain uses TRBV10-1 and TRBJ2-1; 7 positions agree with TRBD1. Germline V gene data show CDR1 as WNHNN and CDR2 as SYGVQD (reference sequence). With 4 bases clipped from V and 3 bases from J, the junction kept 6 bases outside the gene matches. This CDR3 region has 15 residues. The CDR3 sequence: CASSGARDSYNEQFF. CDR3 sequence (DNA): TGCGCCAGCAGTGGTGCTCGGGACAGCTACAATGAGCAGTTCTTC.

The CDR3 DNA sequence: TGTGCCAGCAGTGAAGTTCCAGGTTGGGGGGACATTCAGTACTTC. Translation gives CASSEVPGWGDIQYF. The J gene is TRBJ2-4, the V gene TRBV2, with a weak D call TRBD2 (6 bases). Trimming shortened V by 1 base and J by 8 bases, and 15 bases separated the two germline ends. The CDR3 spans 15 residues. Germline V gene lookup returns CDR1 SNHLY and CDR2 FYNNEI.

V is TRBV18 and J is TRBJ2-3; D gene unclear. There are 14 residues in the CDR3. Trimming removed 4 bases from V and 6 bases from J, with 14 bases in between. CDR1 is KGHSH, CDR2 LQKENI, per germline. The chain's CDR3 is CASSLDMLPDTQYF. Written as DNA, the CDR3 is TGTGCCAGCTCACTAGACATGTTGCCGGATACGCAGTATTTT.

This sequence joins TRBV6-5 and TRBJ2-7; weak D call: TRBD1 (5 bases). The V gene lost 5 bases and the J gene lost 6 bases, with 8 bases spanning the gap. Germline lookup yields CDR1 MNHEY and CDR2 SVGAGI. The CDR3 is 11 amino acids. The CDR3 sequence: CASSQGFEQYF. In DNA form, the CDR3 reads TGTGCCAGCAGTCAGGGCTTCGAGCAGTACTTC.

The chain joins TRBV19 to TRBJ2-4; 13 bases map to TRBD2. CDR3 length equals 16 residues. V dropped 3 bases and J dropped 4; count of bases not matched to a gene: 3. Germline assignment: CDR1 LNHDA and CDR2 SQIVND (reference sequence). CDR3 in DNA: TGTGCCAGTAGTATCGGACTAGCGGGGGCTAAAAACATTCAGTACTTC. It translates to CASSIGLAGAKNIQYF. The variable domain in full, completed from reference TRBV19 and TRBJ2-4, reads DGGITQSPKYLFRKEGQNVTLSCEQNLNHDAMYWYRQDPGQGLRLIYYSQIVNDFQKGDIAEGYSVSREKKESFPLTVTSAQKNPTAFYLCASSIGLAGAKNIQYFGAGTRLSVL.

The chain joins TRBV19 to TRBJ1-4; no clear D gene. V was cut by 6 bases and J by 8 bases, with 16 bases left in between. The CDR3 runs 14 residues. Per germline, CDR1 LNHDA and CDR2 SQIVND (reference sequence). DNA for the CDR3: TGTGCCAGTAGGTCGGGAGCGCGTCGAGAAAAACTGTTTTTT. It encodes CASRSGARREKLFF.

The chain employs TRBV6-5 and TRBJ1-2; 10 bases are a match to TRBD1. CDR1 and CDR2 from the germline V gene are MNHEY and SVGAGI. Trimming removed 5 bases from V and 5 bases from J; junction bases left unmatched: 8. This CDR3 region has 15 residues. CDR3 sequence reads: CASSTRDRGWYGYTF. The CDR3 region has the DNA TGTGCCAGCAGTACCCGGGACAGGGGATGGTATGGCTACACCTTC.

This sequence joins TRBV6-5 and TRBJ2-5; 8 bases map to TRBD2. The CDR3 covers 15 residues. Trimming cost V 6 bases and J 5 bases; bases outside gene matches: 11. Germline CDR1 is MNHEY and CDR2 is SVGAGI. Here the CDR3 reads CASSPPGGLGETQYF. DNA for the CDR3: TGTGCCAGCAGCCCACCGGGAGGGCTCGGGGAGACCCAGTACTTC.

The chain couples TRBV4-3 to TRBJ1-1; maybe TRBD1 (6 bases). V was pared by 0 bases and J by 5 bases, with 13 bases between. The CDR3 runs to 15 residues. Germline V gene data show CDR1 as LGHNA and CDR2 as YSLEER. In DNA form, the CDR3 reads TGCGCCAGCAGCCAAGATGGGGGCAGGGGTACTGAAGCTTTCTTT. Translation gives CASSQDGGRGTEAFF.

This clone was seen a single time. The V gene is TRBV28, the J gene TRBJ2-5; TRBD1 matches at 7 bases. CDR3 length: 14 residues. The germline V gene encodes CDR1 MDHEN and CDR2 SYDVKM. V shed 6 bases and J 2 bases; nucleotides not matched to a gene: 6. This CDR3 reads CASRSWDSQETQYF. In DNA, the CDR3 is TGTGCCAGCAGATCTTGGGACAGTCAAGAGACCCAGTACTTC.

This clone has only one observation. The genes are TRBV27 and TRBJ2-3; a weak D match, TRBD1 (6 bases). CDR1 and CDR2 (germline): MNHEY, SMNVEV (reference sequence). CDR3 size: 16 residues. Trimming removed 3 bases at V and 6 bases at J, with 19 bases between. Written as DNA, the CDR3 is TGTGCCAGCAGTTTTGGACGGACAGCCGTGGGGGATACGCAGTATTTT. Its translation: CASSFGRTAVGDTQYF.